These T cell receptor beta chains were read from a single sample in a study of PD-L1 blockade in urothelial cancer. Generated by immunoSEQ multiplex PCR, the TCRdb table keeps only in-frame clones and is missing some. The table shows tens of thousands of clones, with approximately 90% occurring only once. The sequences come from PBMCs, collected around atezolizumab (anti-PD-L1) treatment. Source of these receptors: a woman aged 55-69 years with urothelial cancer. The CDR3 runs from the conserved cysteine through the conserved F or W. Clone size appears in some rows only: once, few, many, or a class for an expanded clone.

>TRBJ2-7|-|TRBV7-8
CASSLVLQHSYEQYF
>TRBJ2-7|-|TRBV28
CASSSWGPEQYF
>TRBJ2-5|-|TRBV6-4
CASSDSAGSGTQYF
>TRBJ2-5|-|TRBV5-1
CASSPSVMGLVETQYF
>TRBJ2-4|-|TRBV19
CASSIATGDPQYF
>TRBJ2-1|-|TRBV10-1
CASSWGLAGIYNEQFF
>TRBJ1-4|few|TRBV20-1
CSAKGVEKLFF
>TRBJ2-5|-|TRBV2
CASRPDRGQETQYF
>TRBJ2-7|-|TRBV5-1
CASRSGGEQYF
>TRBJ2-1|-|TRBV7-6
CASSLGASGHNEQFF
>TRBJ2-3|-|TRBV29-1
CSVQGTTSTDTQYF
>TRBJ1-5|-|TRBV6-1
CASTEGNQPQHF
>TRBJ2-1|-|TRBV6-1
CASSEPREQFF
>TRBJ1-4|-|TRBV4-1
CASSQAPNQANEKLFF
>TRBJ1-4|-|TRBV19
CASSPSGFEKLFF
>TRBJ1-5|-|TRBV9
CASSEGGQDYNQPQHF
>TRBJ2-1|-|TRBV9
CASSVAGAHEQFF
>TRBJ2-5|-|TRBV19
CASSIGSQRSETQYF
>TRBJ1-1|-|TRBV7-9
CASSPGTANTEAFF
>TRBJ1-4|-|TRBV28
CASSLTRRGEKLFF
>TRBJ2-5|-|TRBV27
CASAGAGKETQYF
>TRBJ1-3|-|TRBV5-1
CASSLDRPSGGNTIYF
>TRBJ1-3|few|TRBV9
CASSELSGNTIYF
>TRBJ2-2|once|TRBV29-1
CSVKAGKNTGELFF
>TRBJ2-5|-|TRBV7-7
CASSLSRVQETQYF
>TRBJ2-2|-|TRBV25-1
CASSDRDTGELFF
>TRBJ2-5|-|TRBV5-4
CASSYRQGSRGTQYF
>TRBJ2-5|-|TRBV9
CASSTYSGGPRETQYF
>TRBJ1-1|-|TRBV5-1
CASGLRGENTEAFF
>TRBJ1-1|-|TRBV7-3
CASSPGQFMNTEAFF
>TRBJ2-5|-|TRBV6-5
CASSRDRQETQYF
>TRBJ2-1|-|TRBV18
CASSSLGGGVYNEQFF
>TRBJ2-1|-|TRBV5-8
CASSLGAGGPDEQFF
>TRBJ2-5|-|TRBV7-6
CASSPSGRAVETQYF
>TRBJ1-1|-|TRBV10-1
CASSESTGNTEAFF
>TRBJ2-7|-|TRBV4-3
CASSQGDSSYEQYF
>TRBJ1-5|-|TRBV5-1
CASSLGDSQPQHF
>TRBJ1-1|-|TRBV19
CASSVTGGWNTEAFF
>TRBJ2-5|once|TRBV13
CASSGRQGSQETQYF
>TRBJ2-3|-|TRBV9
CASSVGRWVEDTQYF
>TRBJ2-5|-|TRBV7-9
CASSLTSTQTQYF
>TRBJ1-2|few|TRBV5-4
CASSLGGTALGYTF
>TRBJ2-1|once|TRBV18
CASSPLRSNEQFF
>TRBJ2-2|few|TRBV27
CASSFPGTGELFF
>TRBJ1-1|few|TRBV7-9
CASSLSGQNTEAFF
>TRBJ2-3|-|TRBV15
CATSRGRDRYVGDTQYF
>TRBJ2-7|-|TRBV19
CASSTSVAYEQYF
>TRBJ2-1|-|TRBV19
CASSIGLIANEQFF
>TRBJ2-7|few|TRBV7-2
CASSLAGTSGSYEQYF
>TRBJ1-3|-|TRBV7-8
CASSLVGWGPPGNTIYF
>TRBJ1-2|-|TRBV19
CASSILWGRDFYGYTF
>TRBJ2-1|-|TRBV7-9
CASSSLAGNEQFF
>TRBJ2-2|-|TRBV7-9
CASRPQGTGELFF
>TRBJ2-1|once|TRBV6-1
CASSIYNEQFF
>TRBJ2-3|once|TRBV21-1
CASTGQTTDTQYF